The clone carrying this T cell receptor beta chain has just a few counts. The target antigen is unknown. The data stem from a study of T-cell memory formation after mild COVID-19. Study in general: Largely donor-specific TCR clusters were found. Study conclusions and caveats: Nothing showed for sure that second-wave clones peaking on day 37 were SARS-CoV-2 specific.

From 5'RACE with constant-segment primers came TCR alpha and TCR beta cDNA libraries that carried sample barcodes and UMIs. From the 5' RACE reads, TCRdb called clonotypes with MiXCR, one entry per CDR3 protein. Of over 70,000 distinct CDR3 sequences listed, roughly 16% are singletons. The CDR3 extends over 14 amino acids. V lost 6 bases to trimming and J lost 0 bases, with 11 bases between them. Germline V gene data show CDR1 as MNHEY and CDR2 as SVGAGI. The V and J genes are TRBV6-5 and TRBJ1-2; perhaps TRBD1 as D (6 bases). The clonotype was recovered from a man aged 18 to 30 who had mild COVID-19 (a few samples of this study predate the infection). Cell type and time point are not known. The specimen sequenced was PBMCs or a T cell subset sorted from them (not recorded which). CDR3 sequence (DNA): TGTGCCAGCAGGTTGGACAGCACTAACTATGGCTACACCTTC. Translated: CASRLDSTNYGYTF.